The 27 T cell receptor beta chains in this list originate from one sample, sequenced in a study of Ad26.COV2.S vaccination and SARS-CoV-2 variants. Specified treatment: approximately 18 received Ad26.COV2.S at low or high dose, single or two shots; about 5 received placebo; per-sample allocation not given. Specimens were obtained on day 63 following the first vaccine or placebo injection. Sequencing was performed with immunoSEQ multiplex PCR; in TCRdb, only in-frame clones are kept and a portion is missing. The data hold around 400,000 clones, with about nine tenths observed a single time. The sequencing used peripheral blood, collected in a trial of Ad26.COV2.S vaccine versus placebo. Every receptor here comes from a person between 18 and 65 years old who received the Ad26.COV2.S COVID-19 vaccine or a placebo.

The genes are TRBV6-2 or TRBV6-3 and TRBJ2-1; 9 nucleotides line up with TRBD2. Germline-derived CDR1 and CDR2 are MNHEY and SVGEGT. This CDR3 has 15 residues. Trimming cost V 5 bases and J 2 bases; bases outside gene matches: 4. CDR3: CASSPGLATYNEQFF. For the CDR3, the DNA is TGTGCCAGCAGTCCGGGACTAGCTACCTACAATGAGCAGTTCTTC.

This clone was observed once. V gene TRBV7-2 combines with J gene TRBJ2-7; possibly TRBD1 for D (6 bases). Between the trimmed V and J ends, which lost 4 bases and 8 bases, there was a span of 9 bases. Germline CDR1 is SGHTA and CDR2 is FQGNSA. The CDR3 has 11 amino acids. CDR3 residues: CASSSTGKQYF. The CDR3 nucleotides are TGTGCCAGCAGCTCTACAGGGAAGCAGTACTTC.

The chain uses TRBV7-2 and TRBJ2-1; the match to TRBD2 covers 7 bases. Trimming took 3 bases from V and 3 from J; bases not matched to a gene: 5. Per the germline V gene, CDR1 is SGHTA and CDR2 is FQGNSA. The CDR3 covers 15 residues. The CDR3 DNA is TGTGCCAGCAGCTTCGCGGGAGAGAACTACAATGAGCAGTTCTTC. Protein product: CASSFAGENYNEQFF.

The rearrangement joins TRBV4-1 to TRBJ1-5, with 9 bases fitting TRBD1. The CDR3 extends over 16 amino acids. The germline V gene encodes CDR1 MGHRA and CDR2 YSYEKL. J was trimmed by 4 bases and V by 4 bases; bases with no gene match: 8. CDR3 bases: TGCGCCAGCAGCCGCGGGGGGACAGGGCCTAATCAGCCCCAGCATTTT. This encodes CASSRGGTGPNQPQHF.

CDR3 coding DNA: TGTGCCTCCCTGACAGGCTCTGGAAACACCATATATTTT. It specifies CASLTGSGNTIYF. The chain employs TRBV30 and TRBJ1-3, with D maybe TRBD1 (6 bases). The CDR3 has 13 amino acids. V shed 7 bases and J shed 0 bases, with 10 bases lying between them. CDR1 and CDR2 from the germline V gene are GTSNPN and SVGIG (reference sequence).

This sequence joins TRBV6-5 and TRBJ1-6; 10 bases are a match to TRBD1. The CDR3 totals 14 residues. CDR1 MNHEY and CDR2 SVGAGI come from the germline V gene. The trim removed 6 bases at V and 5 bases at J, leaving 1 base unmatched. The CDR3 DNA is TGTGCCAGCAGAGGACAGGGGGATAATTCACCCCTCCACTTT. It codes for CASRGQGDNSPLHF.

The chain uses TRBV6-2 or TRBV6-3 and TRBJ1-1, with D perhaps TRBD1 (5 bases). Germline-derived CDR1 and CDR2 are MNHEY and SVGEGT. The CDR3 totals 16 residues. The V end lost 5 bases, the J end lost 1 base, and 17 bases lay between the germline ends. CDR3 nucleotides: TGTGCCAGCAGTAAACTCAACCCCACAGGGAACACTGAAGCTTTCTTT. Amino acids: CASSKLNPTGNTEAFF.

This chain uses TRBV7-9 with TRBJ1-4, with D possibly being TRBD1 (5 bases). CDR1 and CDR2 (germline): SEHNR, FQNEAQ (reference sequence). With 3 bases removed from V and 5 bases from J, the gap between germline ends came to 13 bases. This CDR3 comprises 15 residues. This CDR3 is CASSFGNPGNEKLFF. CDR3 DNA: TGTGCCAGCAGCTTCGGAAATCCAGGGAATGAAAAACTGTTTTTT. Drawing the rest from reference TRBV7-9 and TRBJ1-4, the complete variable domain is DTGVSQNPRHKITKRGQNVTFRCDPISEHNRLYWYRQTLGQGPEFLTYFQNEAQLEKSRLLSDRFSAERPKGSFSTLEIQRTEQGDSAMYLCASSFGNPGNEKLFFGSGTQLSVL.

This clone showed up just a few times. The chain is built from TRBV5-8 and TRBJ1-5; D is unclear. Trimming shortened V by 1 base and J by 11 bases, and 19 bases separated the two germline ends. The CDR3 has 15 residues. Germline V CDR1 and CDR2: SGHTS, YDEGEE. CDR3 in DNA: TGTGCCAGCAGCTTGATGTGGTCAGGAATCATGGCCCAGCATTTT. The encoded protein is CASSLMWSGIMAQHF.

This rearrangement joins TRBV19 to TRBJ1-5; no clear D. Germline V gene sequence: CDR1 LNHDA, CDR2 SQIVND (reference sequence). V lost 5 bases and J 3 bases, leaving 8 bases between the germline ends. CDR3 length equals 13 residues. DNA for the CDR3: TGTGCCAGTAGTCGAGGGTACAATCAGCCCCAGCATTTT. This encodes CASSRGYNQPQHF.

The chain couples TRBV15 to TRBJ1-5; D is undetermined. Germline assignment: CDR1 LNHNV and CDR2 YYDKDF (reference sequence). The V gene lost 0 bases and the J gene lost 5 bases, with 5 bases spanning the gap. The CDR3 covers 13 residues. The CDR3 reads CATSRDPDQPQHF. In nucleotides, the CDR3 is TGTGCCACCAGCAGAGATCCGGATCAGCCCCAGCATTTT.

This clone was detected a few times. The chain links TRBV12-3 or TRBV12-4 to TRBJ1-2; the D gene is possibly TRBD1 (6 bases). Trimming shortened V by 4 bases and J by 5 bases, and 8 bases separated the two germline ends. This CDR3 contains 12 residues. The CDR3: CASSSQGYGYTF. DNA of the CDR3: TGTGCCAGCAGTTCACAGGGATATGGCTACACCTTC.

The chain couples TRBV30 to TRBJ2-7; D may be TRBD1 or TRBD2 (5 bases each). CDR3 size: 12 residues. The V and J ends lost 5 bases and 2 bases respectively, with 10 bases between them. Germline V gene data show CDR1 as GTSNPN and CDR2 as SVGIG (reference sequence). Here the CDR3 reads CAWGTETYEQYF. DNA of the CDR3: TGTGCCTGGGGGACGGAAACCTACGAGCAGTACTTC.

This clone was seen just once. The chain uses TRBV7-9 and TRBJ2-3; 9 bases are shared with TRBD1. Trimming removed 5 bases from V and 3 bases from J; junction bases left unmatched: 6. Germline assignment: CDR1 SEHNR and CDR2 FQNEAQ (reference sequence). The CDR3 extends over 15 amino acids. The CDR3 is CASSPNRGQTDTQYF. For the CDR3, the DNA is TGTGCCAGCAGCCCGAACAGGGGGCAAACAGATACGCAGTATTTT. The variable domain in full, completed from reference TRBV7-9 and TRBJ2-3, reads DTGVSQNPRHKITKRGQNVTFRCDPISEHNRLYWYRQTLGQGPEFLTYFQNEAQLEKSRLLSDRFSAERPKGSFSTLEIQRTEQGDSAMYLCASSPNRGQTDTQYFGPGTRLTVL.

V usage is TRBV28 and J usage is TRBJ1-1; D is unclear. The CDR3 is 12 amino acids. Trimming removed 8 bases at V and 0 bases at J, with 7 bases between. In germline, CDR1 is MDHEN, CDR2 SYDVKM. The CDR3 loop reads CASRGMNTEAFF. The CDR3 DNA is TGTGCCAGCCGGGGTATGAACACTGAAGCTTTCTTT.

The CDR3 DNA sequence: TGTGCCAGCAGTTACCCATTAGGGATGTTAGCGGGAGTTTCGTACGAGCAGTACTTC. Translation gives CASSYPLGMLAGVSYEQYF. The chain couples TRBV6-2 or TRBV6-3 to TRBJ2-7; 9 bases line up with TRBD2. Germline CDR1 MNHEY, CDR2 SVGEGT. The CDR3 spans 19 residues. The junction had 18 bases not matched to a gene; V was cut back by 2 bases and J by 4 bases.

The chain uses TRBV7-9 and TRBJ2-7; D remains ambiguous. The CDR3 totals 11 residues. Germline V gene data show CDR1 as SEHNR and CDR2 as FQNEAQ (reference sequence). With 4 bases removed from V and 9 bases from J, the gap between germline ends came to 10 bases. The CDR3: CASSSTFGQYF. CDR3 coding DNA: TGTGCCAGCAGCTCCACATTCGGGCAGTACTTC.

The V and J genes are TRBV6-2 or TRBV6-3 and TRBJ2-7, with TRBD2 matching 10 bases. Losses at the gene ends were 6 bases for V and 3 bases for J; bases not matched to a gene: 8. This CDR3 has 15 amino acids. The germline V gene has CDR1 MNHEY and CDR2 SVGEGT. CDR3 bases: TGTGCCAGCAGCCCTTATCTAGCGGGAGTCTACGAGCAGTACTTC. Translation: CASSPYLAGVYEQYF.

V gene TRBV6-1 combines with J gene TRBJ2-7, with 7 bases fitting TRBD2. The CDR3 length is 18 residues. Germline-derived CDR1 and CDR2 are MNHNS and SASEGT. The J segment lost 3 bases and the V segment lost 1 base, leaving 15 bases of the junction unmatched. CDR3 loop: CASSEVLPRGGRGYEQYF. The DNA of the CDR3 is TGTGCCAGCAGTGAAGTCCTACCACGTGGCGGGAGAGGCTACGAGCAGTACTTC.

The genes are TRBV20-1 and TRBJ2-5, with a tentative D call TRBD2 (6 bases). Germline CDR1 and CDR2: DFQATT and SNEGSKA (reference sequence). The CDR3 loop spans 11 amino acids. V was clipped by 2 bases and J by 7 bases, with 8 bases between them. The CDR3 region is CSARPGGTQYF. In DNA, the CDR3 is TGCAGTGCTAGACCCGGGGGGACCCAGTACTTC.

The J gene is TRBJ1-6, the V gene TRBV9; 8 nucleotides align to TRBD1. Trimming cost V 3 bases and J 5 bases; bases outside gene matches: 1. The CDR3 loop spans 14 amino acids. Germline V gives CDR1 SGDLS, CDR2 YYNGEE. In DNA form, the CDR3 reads TGTGCCAGCAGCGGGGGACAGGATAATTCACCCCTCCACTTT. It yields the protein CASSGGQDNSPLHF.

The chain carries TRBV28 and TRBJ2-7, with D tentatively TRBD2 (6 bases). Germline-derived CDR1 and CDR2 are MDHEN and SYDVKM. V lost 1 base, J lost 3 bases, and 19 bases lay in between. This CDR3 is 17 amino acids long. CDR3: CASSLSGLAGNFYEQYF. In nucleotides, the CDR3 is TGTGCCAGCAGTTTATCGGGTCTGGCGGGAAACTTCTACGAGCAGTACTTC.

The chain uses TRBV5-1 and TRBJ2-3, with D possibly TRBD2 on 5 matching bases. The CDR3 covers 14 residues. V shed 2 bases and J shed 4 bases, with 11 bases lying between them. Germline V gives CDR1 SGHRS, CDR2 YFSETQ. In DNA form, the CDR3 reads TGCGCCAGCAGCTTCGTTTCGGGGTCAGATACGCAGTATTTT. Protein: CASSFVSGSDTQYF.

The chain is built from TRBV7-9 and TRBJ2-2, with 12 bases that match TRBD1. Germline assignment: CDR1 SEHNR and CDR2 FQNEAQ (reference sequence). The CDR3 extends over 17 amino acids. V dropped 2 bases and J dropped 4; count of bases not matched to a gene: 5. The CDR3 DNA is TGTGCCAGCAGCTTACCCGGGACAGGGGGCCGCACCGGGGAGCTGTTTTTT. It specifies CASSLPGTGGRTGELFF.

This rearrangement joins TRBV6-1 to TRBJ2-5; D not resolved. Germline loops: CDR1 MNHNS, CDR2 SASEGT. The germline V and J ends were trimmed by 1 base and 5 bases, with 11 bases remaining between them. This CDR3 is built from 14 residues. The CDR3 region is CASSEVHGYETQYF. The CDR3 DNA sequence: TGTGCCAGCAGTGAAGTTCACGGGTACGAGACCCAGTACTTC.

The CDR3 reads CASSQGGPGSGSYEQYF. The CDR3 nucleotides are TGTGCCAGCAGCCAAGGGGGTCCCGGGTCAGGATCGTACGAGCAGTACTTC. This chain connects TRBV3-1 (or the pseudogene TRBV3-2) to TRBJ2-7, with D uncertain. This CDR3 has 17 amino acids. V gave up 1 base and J gave up 4 bases, with 20 bases separating them. Germline CDR1 and CDR2: LGHDT and YNNKEL (reference sequence).

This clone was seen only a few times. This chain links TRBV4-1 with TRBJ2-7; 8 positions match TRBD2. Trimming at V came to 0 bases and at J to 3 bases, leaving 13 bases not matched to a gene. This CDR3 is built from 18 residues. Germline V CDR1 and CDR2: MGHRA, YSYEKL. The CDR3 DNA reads TGCGCCAGCAGCCAAGATCGTCCTAGCGGGCTCGCTCACTACGAGCAGTACTTC. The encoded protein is CASSQDRPSGLAHYEQYF.